This is a list of T cell receptor beta chains from one sample in a study of CD8+ T cells in alopecia areata. Data came from immunoSEQ multiplex PCR; TCRdb stores just in-frame clones and leaves some out. The sample yields 150,000 to 200,000 clones, less than 75% seen once. This material consisted of CD4+ T cells sorted from blood, taken between weeks 55 and 65, from a patient treated with tofacitinib. The receptors were gathered from a human donor with alopecia areata. Each CDR3 is given with its conserved first and last residue. The D gene is left open where the match is weak. Some rows mark clone size as missing; the rest say once, few, many or name a class of expanded clone.

v_gene: TRBV10-3; j_gene: TRBJ2-3; d_gene: TRBD1; abundance: many; CDR3nt: TGTGCCATCAGACCGGGACAGGGAGCGGATACGCAGTATTTT; CDR3aa: CAIRPGQGADTQYF
v_gene: TRBV23-1; j_gene: TRBJ2-2; d_gene: -; abundance: few; CDR3nt: TGCGCCAGCAGGACGAGGGTTGACGGGGAGCTGTTTTTT; CDR3aa: CASRTRVDGELFF
v_gene: TRBV4-2; j_gene: TRBJ2-3; d_gene: TRBD2; abundance: -; CDR3nt: TGTGCCAGCAGCCAAGTAACTAGCGGGGGAGCCTGGGATACGCAGTATTTT; CDR3aa: CASSQVTSGGAWDTQYF
v_gene: TRBV5-6; j_gene: TRBJ1-3; d_gene: -; abundance: few; CDR3nt: TGTGCCAGCAGCTTGAAGAGGGCAGCCCGATTGTCTGGAAACACCATATATTTT; CDR3aa: CASSLKRAARLSGNTIYF
v_gene: TRBV29-1; j_gene: TRBJ1-1; d_gene: -; abundance: -; CDR3nt: TGCAGCGTTGTAGGGATCACTGAAGCTTTCTTT; CDR3aa: CSVVGITEAFF
v_gene: TRBV5-1; j_gene: TRBJ2-1; d_gene: TRBD2; abundance: -; CDR3nt: TGCGCCAGCAGCCTAAGGACTAGCGGGGGAGGTAATGAGCAGTTCTTC; CDR3aa: CASSLRTSGGGNEQFF
v_gene: TRBV29-1; j_gene: TRBJ1-3; d_gene: -; abundance: -; CDR3nt: TGCAGCGTTGACTTGGGGAGTAACACCATATATTTT; CDR3aa: CSVDLGSNTIYF
v_gene: TRBV4-1; j_gene: TRBJ1-4; d_gene: -; abundance: -; CDR3nt: TGCGCCAGCAGCCCGAGGGAACAGGAAAAACTGTTTTTT; CDR3aa: CASSPREQEKLFF
v_gene: TRBV6-6; j_gene: TRBJ2-1; d_gene: -; abundance: -; CDR3nt: TGTGCCAGCAGAGAAAATTTCGATGAGCAGTTCTTC; CDR3aa: CASRENFDEQFF
v_gene: TRBV2; j_gene: TRBJ1-2; d_gene: -; abundance: -; CDR3nt: TGTGCCAGCAGGACCATTGGCTACACCTTC; CDR3aa: CASRTIGYTF
v_gene: TRBV30; j_gene: TRBJ1-5; d_gene: -; abundance: -; CDR3nt: TGTGCCTGGGATAAGCAGGGAAGAGGGGGTGAGCCCCAGCATTTT; CDR3aa: CAWDKQGRGGEPQHF
v_gene: TRBV11-3; j_gene: TRBJ1-1; d_gene: -; abundance: -; CDR3nt: TGTGCCAGCAGCTTAAGGGCCGAGGTAGGGGCTTTCTTT; CDR3aa: CASSLRAEVGAFF
v_gene: TRBV10-3; j_gene: TRBJ2-7; d_gene: -; abundance: -; CDR3nt: TGTGCCATCACCTCGGGCGGCTACGAGCAGTACTTC; CDR3aa: CAITSGGYEQYF
v_gene: TRBV19; j_gene: TRBJ2-7; d_gene: -; abundance: many; CDR3nt: TGTGCCAGTAGTTCACAGAGAACCTACGAGCAGTACTTC; CDR3aa: CASSSQRTYEQYF
v_gene: TRBV29-1; j_gene: TRBJ1-4; d_gene: -; abundance: -; CDR3nt: TGCAGCGTCCCCGGGAGCGCTAATGAAAAACTGTTTTTT; CDR3aa: CSVPGSANEKLFF
v_gene: TRBV29-1; j_gene: TRBJ1-5; d_gene: -; abundance: -; CDR3nt: TGCAGCGTTGGTGGGGACCCTCAGGGGAATCAGCCCCAGCATTTT; CDR3aa: CSVGGDPQGNQPQHF
v_gene: TRBV6-5; j_gene: TRBJ1-6; d_gene: TRBD1; abundance: few; CDR3nt: TGTGCCAGCAGTTACCGACAGGGATCCTCACCCCTCCACTTT; CDR3aa: CASSYRQGSSPLHF
v_gene: TRBV4-1; j_gene: TRBJ2-1; d_gene: -; abundance: -; CDR3nt: TGCGCCAGCAGCCAAATTCAGGGTTTGGGTGAGCAGTTCTTC; CDR3aa: CASSQIQGLGEQFF
v_gene: TRBV25-1; j_gene: TRBJ2-1; d_gene: -; abundance: few; CDR3nt: TGTGCCAGCATAGCGCAGGGGATCGATGAGCAGTTCTTC; CDR3aa: CASIAQGIDEQFF
v_gene: TRBV19; j_gene: TRBJ2-5; d_gene: -; abundance: -; CDR3nt: TGTGCCAGTAGTATCTCGGCCAGGGGAGAGACCCAGTACTTC; CDR3aa: CASSISARGETQYF
v_gene: TRBV30; j_gene: TRBJ2-7; d_gene: -; abundance: -; CDR3nt: TGTGCCTGGAGTATAGACCCCTCCGGCGAGCAGTACTTC; CDR3aa: CAWSIDPSGEQYF
v_gene: TRBV5-1; j_gene: TRBJ2-2; d_gene: -; abundance: -; CDR3nt: TGCGCCAGCAGTTATCAGGGGACCGGGGAGCTGTTTTTT; CDR3aa: CASSYQGTGELFF
v_gene: TRBV9; j_gene: TRBJ1-1; d_gene: -; abundance: few; CDR3nt: TGTGCCAGCACCTACGGCCAGGGGCCGGCTGAAGCTTTCTTT; CDR3aa: CASTYGQGPAEAFF
v_gene: TRBV7-8; j_gene: TRBJ1-5; d_gene: -; abundance: once; CDR3nt: TGTGCCAGCACCCCCAAGCTGGGGTCGGGGACTAGGCAGCCCCAGCATTTT; CDR3aa: CASTPKLGSGTRQPQHF
v_gene: TRBV6-5; j_gene: TRBJ2-1; d_gene: -; abundance: -; CDR3nt: TGTGCCAGCAACCCTCAGGACGGGCAGTTCTTC; CDR3aa: CASNPQDGQFF
v_gene: TRBV6-6; j_gene: TRBJ1-2; d_gene: -; abundance: few; CDR3nt: TGTGCCAGCACCCGTTCGTTGGACTATGGCTACACCTTC; CDR3aa: CASTRSLDYGYTF
v_gene: TRBV27; j_gene: TRBJ1-2; d_gene: -; abundance: -; CDR3nt: TGTGCCAGCAGTTTATCGAGCCAGTATGGCTACACCTTC; CDR3aa: CASSLSSQYGYTF
v_gene: TRBV5-8; j_gene: TRBJ1-6; d_gene: TRBD1; abundance: -; CDR3nt: TGTGCCAGCAGCTATCACGAAGGACAGGGAAATTCACCCCTCCACTTT; CDR3aa: CASSYHEGQGNSPLHF
v_gene: TRBV6-5; j_gene: TRBJ2-1; d_gene: -; abundance: -; CDR3nt: TGTGCCAGCAGTTTAGCGCGACGGCTTTCCTACAATGAGCAGTTCTTC; CDR3aa: CASSLARRLSYNEQFF
v_gene: TRBV6-6; j_gene: TRBJ1-2; d_gene: TRBD1; abundance: -; CDR3nt: TGTGCCAGCAGGGACTCGACAGGGGACACTAACTATGGCTACACCTTC; CDR3aa: CASRDSTGDTNYGYTF
v_gene: TRBV30; j_gene: TRBJ2-7; d_gene: -; abundance: -; CDR3nt: TGTGCCTGGACTGTGGGGGGCAAGCAGTACTTC; CDR3aa: CAWTVGGKQYF
v_gene: TRBV6-5; j_gene: TRBJ2-3; d_gene: -; abundance: -; CDR3nt: TGTGCCAGTAACGTAAAGGGGGGAACTACTCAGTATTTT; CDR3aa: CASNVKGGTTQYF
v_gene: TRBV6-5; j_gene: TRBJ2-5; d_gene: TRBD1; abundance: -; CDR3nt: TGTGCCATCAGTGAGGGACAGCTCCAAAAGACCCAGTACTTC; CDR3aa: CAISEGQLQKTQYF
v_gene: TRBV29-1; j_gene: TRBJ1-2; d_gene: -; abundance: -; CDR3nt: TGCAGCGTTGAAGATTGGGGGTTCGACTATGGCTACACCTTC; CDR3aa: CSVEDWGFDYGYTF
v_gene: TRBV6-1; j_gene: TRBJ1-6; d_gene: -; abundance: -; CDR3nt: TGTGCCAGCAGCACGGGTTCAGTCTCACCCCTCCACTTT; CDR3aa: CASSTGSVSPLHF
v_gene: TRBV15; j_gene: TRBJ2-5; d_gene: -; abundance: -; CDR3nt: TGTGCCACCAGCAGAGAAGGAGGGGTGATCGAGACCCAGTACTTC; CDR3aa: CATSREGGVIETQYF
v_gene: TRBV29-1; j_gene: TRBJ1-1; d_gene: -; abundance: -; CDR3nt: TGCAGCGTTGAAAAATACACTGAAGCTTTCTTT; CDR3aa: CSVEKYTEAFF
v_gene: TRBV7-9; j_gene: TRBJ1-1; d_gene: TRBD1; abundance: few; CDR3nt: TGTGCCAGCAGCGCATGGACAGGGAAGTACACTGAAGCTTTCTTT; CDR3aa: CASSAWTGKYTEAFF
v_gene: TRBV10-3; j_gene: TRBJ2-7; d_gene: -; abundance: -; CDR3nt: TGTGCCACCCAAGATACGATGACAGCACGCTACGAGCAGTACTTC; CDR3aa: CATQDTMTARYEQYF
v_gene: TRBV29-1; j_gene: TRBJ2-7; d_gene: -; abundance: -; CDR3nt: TGCAGCGCTTCTATGTTGATAACAAACGAGCAGTACTTC; CDR3aa: CSASMLITNEQYF
v_gene: TRBV19; j_gene: TRBJ2-6; d_gene: TRBD1; abundance: once; CDR3nt: TGTGCCACCCACCTCGGACAGGGGGCCCTCTCTGGGGCCAACGTCCTGACTTTC; CDR3aa: CATHLGQGALSGANVLTF
v_gene: TRBV4-2; j_gene: TRBJ1-2; d_gene: -; abundance: -; CDR3nt: TGTGCCAGCAGCCAAGATCGCGGTGGCTACACCTTC; CDR3aa: CASSQDRGGYTF
v_gene: TRBV28; j_gene: TRBJ1-2; d_gene: -; abundance: -; CDR3nt: TGTGCCAGCAGTTTTCTTACGGGCTACACCTTC; CDR3aa: CASSFLTGYTF
v_gene: TRBV20-1; j_gene: TRBJ1-1; d_gene: -; abundance: -; CDR3nt: TGCAGTGCCCCGGGGGCTTTCTTT; CDR3aa: CSAPGAFF
v_gene: TRBV4-3; j_gene: TRBJ2-7; d_gene: -; abundance: -; CDR3nt: TGCGCCAGCAGCCAAGTCATAGGGATGGGCGAGCAGTACTTC; CDR3aa: CASSQVIGMGEQYF
v_gene: TRBV12-5; j_gene: TRBJ2-6; d_gene: -; abundance: -; CDR3nt: TGTGCTAGTGGTTTCGACGAGAGCTCTGGGGCCAACGTCCTGACTTTC; CDR3aa: CASGFDESSGANVLTF
v_gene: TRBV18; j_gene: TRBJ1-1; d_gene: TRBD1; abundance: few; CDR3nt: TGTGCCAGCTCACGCGGACAGGGGGGAGCTTTCTTT; CDR3aa: CASSRGQGGAFF
v_gene: TRBV11-3; j_gene: TRBJ1-1; d_gene: -; abundance: -; CDR3nt: TGTGCCAGCAGCCCCAGGGTGAACACTGAAGCTTTCTTT; CDR3aa: CASSPRVNTEAFF
v_gene: TRBV6-6; j_gene: TRBJ1-5; d_gene: -; abundance: -; CDR3nt: TGTGCCAGCAGTTACTCAGTGACCAATCAGCCCCAGCATTTT; CDR3aa: CASSYSVTNQPQHF
v_gene: TRBV6-5; j_gene: TRBJ2-3; d_gene: -; abundance: few; CDR3nt: TGTGCCAGCAGTTACTCGACAGACCGAGTCATGTATTTT; CDR3aa: CASSYSTDRVMYF
v_gene: TRBV5-4; j_gene: TRBJ1-1; d_gene: -; abundance: -; CDR3nt: TGTGCCAGCAGCTTGGTGGGGTTTAATGAAGCTTTCTTT; CDR3aa: CASSLVGFNEAFF
v_gene: TRBV4-1; j_gene: TRBJ2-5; d_gene: TRBD2; abundance: few; CDR3nt: TGCGCCAGCAGCCAGACCGGGACTAGCCAAGAGACCCAGTACTTC; CDR3aa: CASSQTGTSQETQYF
v_gene: TRBV28; j_gene: TRBJ2-1; d_gene: TRBD2; abundance: many; CDR3nt: TGTGCCAGCAGTTCACCCGCTAGCGGGGGGGCTCGGTACAATGAGCAGTTCTTC; CDR3aa: CASSSPASGGARYNEQFF
v_gene: TRBV5-1; j_gene: TRBJ1-2; d_gene: -; abundance: -; CDR3nt: TGCGCCAGCAGCTTGAACAGAGACTATGGCTACACCTTC; CDR3aa: CASSLNRDYGYTF
v_gene: TRBV7-3; j_gene: TRBJ2-5; d_gene: -; abundance: few; CDR3nt: TGTGCCAGCAGCTTAGGGGTGAGGGAGACCCAGTACTTC; CDR3aa: CASSLGVRETQYF